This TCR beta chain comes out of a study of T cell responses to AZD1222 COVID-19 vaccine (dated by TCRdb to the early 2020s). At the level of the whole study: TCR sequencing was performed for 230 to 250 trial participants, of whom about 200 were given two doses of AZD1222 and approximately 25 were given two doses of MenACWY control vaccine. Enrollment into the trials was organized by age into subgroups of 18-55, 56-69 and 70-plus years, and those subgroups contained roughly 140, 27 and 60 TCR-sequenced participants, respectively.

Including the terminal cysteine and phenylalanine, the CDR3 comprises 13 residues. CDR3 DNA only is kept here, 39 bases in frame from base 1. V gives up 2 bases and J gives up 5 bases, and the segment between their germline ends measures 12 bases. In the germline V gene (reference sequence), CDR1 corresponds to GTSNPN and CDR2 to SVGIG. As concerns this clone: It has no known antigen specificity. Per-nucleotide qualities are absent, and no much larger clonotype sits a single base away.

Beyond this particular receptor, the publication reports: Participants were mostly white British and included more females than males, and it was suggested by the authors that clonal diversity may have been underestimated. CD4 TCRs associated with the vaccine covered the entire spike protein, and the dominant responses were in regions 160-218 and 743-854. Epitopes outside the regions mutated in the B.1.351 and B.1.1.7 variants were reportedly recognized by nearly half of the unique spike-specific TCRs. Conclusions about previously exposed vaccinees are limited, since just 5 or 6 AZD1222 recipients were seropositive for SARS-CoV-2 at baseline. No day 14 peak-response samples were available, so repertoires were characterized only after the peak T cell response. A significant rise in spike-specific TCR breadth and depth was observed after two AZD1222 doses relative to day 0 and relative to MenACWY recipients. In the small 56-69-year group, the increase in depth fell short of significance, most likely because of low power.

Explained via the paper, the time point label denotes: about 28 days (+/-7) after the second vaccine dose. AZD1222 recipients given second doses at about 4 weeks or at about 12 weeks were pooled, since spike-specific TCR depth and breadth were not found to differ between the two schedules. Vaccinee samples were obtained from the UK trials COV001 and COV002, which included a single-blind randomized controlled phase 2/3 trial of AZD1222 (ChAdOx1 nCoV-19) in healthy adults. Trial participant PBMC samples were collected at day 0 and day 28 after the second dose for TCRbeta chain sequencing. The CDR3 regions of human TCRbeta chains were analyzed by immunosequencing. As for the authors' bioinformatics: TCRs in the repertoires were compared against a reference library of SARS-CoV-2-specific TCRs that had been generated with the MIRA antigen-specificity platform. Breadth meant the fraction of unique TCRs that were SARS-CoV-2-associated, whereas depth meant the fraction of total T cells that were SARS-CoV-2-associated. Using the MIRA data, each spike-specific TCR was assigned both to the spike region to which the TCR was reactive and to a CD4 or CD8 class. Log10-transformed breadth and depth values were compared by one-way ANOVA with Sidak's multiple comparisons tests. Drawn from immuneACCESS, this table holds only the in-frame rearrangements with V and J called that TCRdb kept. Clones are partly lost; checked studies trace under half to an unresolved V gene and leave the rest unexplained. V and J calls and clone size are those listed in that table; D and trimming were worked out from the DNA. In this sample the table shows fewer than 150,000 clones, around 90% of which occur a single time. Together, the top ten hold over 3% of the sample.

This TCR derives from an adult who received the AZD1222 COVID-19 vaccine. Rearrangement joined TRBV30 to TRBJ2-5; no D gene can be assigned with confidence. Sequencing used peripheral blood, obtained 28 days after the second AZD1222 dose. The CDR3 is CAWSSHLGETQYF. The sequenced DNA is TGTGCCTGGAGTTCGCACCTGGGGGAGACCCAGTACTTC. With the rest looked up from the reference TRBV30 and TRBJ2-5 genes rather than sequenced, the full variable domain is SQTIHQWPATLVQPVGSPLSLECTVEGTSNPNLYWYRQAAGRGLQLLFYSVGIGQISSEVPQNLSASRPQDRQFILSSKKLLLSDSGFYLCAWSSHLGETQYFGPGTRLLVL.